The clone carrying this T cell receptor (beta chain) occurred a few times. These data belong to a study of beta chain features in type 1 diabetes. Across the whole study: The patient and healthy donor groups were comparable for age, gender and cell yields.

The authors reverse transcribed all of the isolated RNA, so sequencing captured expressed TCRB transcripts. Assay used: immunoSEQ multiplex PCR; TCRdb lists only in-frame clones, some missing. The sample includes some 900,000 clones, around a sixth seen only once; the top ten take about 0.02%. The V segment lost 6 bases and the J segment 3 bases; nucleotides outside the gene matches: 7. CDR3 length: 15 amino acids. CDR1 and CDR2 from the germline V gene are MDHEN and SYDVKM. The gene calls are TRBV28 and TRBJ1-5, with 8 bases fitting TRBD1. The TCR comes from a young woman in good health. Material for sequencing was naive CD4+ T cells from blood. CDR3 in amino acids: CASRPRDRNNQPQHF. CDR3 nucleotides: TGTGCCAGCAGACCACGGGACAGGAACAATCAGCCCCAGCATTTT.